These 17 T cell receptor beta chains were sequenced from one sample in a study of blood T cells in healthy people across ages. For the second PCR, which ran for 7 to 11 cycles, a sample-barcoded 5' primer and a J-beta primer mix were used. TCRdb recomputed calls from the 5' RACE reads with MiXCR, one row per CDR3 protein. This sample yields some 890,000 distinct CDR3 sequences, of which about 29% are seen a single time; roughly 10% belongs to the top ten. This sample also appeared in a second study, on T cells of mothers and their children.

The sequenced sample consisted of blood. Every receptor here comes from a woman in her 40s in good health.

The J gene is TRBJ2-7, the V gene TRBV2; tentatively, D is TRBD1 (5 bases). V lost 0 bases, J lost 3 bases, and 18 bases lay in between. Germline-derived CDR1 and CDR2 are SNHLY and FYNNEI. The CDR3 extends over 17 amino acids. The CDR3 here is CASSEAGRQLPIYEQYF. CDR3 sequence (DNA): TGTGCCAGCAGTGAAGCGGGGCGCCAATTACCGATCTACGAGCAGTACTTC.

In its sample, this clonotype was seen many times. The chain has TRBV4-1 and TRBJ2-7; possibly TRBD1 or TRBD2 for D (6 bases each). The ends were cut back, 1 base at V and 3 bases at J, with 10 bases in the middle. Germline V CDR1 and CDR2: MGHRA, YSYEKL. There are 14 residues in the CDR3. CDR3 coding DNA: TGCGCCAGCAGCCAAGGTGGAGGGGGCTACGAGCAGTACTTC. Encoded protein: CASSQGGGGYEQYF.

With respect to this clonotype: The germline gene is not matched at one end of the junction; a read error may be the cause. This chain joins TRBV12-3 or TRBV12-4 and TRBJ2-3; the match to TRBD2 covers 14 bases. This CDR3 contains 17 residues. The CDR3 protein is CASRRLAGGPSTDAQYF. In DNA, the CDR3 is TGTGCCAGCAGAAGACTAGCGGGGGGGCCTAGCACAGATGCGCAGTATTTT.

The CDR3 here is CAWSVRIGNTIYF. The CDR3 coding sequence is TGTGCCTGGAGTGTAAGGATAGGGAACACCATATATTTT. The chain has TRBV30 and TRBJ1-3; D unclear. V was pared by 0 bases and J by 7 bases, with 10 bases between. Germline assignment: CDR1 GTSNPN and CDR2 SVGIG (reference sequence). CDR3 length: 13 residues.

This clonotype was observed a few times. The V gene is TRBV24-1, the J gene TRBJ2-3; D gene ambiguous. The CDR3 contains 14 residues. Germline V lookup: CDR1 KGHDR, CDR2 SFDVKD. V dropped 3 bases and J dropped 0 bases, with 6 bases sitting between them. The DNA of the CDR3 is TGTGCCACCAGTGATCCAGCTAGCACAGATACGCAGTATTTT. Amino acid sequence: CATSDPASTDTQYF.

As to this clonotype: One base away lies a much larger clone, so this may be a sequencing read error. The CDR3 reads CASSLDPPGQSSYNEQYF. The CDR3 region has the DNA TGTGCCAGCAGCTTGGATCCCCCGGGTCAGAGCTCCTACAATGAGCAGTACTTC. V gene TRBV7-2 combines with J gene TRBJ2-1; unclear D gene. The end of the DNA fits TRBJ2-7 better, so the J call may be wrong. This CDR3 is 18 amino acids long. Germline-derived CDR1 and CDR2 are SGHTA and FQGNSA.

CDR3 bases: TGCGCCAGCAGCCAAGTGAGCCGGGGGTCAGGAAAGGACAATGAGCAGTTCTTC. Protein product: CASSQVSRGSGKDNEQFF. The chain recombines TRBV4-1 with TRBJ2-1; D may be TRBD2 (6 bases). V was trimmed by 1 base and J by 5 bases, leaving 21 bases between them. In germline, CDR1 is MGHRA, CDR2 YSYEKL. This CDR3 contains 18 residues.

This clonotype occurred a few times. The V and J genes are TRBV12-5 and TRBJ2-3; 9 bases are a match to TRBD1. CDR3 length: 15 amino acids. V shed 5 bases and J 2 bases; nucleotides not matched to a gene: 5. From germline, CDR1 is LGHNT and CDR2 FRNRAP. The CDR3 spells CASGTGQGNTDTQYF. As DNA, the CDR3 is TGTGCTAGTGGTACCGGACAGGGGAACACAGATACGCAGTATTTT. Full variable domain (outside the CDR3, taken from reference TRBV12-5 and TRBJ2-3): DARVTQTPRHKVTEMGQEVTMRCQPILGHNTVFWYRQTMMQGLELLAYFRNRAPLDDSGMPKDRFSAEMPDATLATLKIQPSEPRDSAVYFCASGTGQGNTDTQYFGPGTRLTVL.

There are many counts of this clonotype. The genes are TRBV4-2 and TRBJ2-7, with D tentatively TRBD1 (6 bases). Trimming took off 1 base at V and 3 bases at J, with 10 bases between the two ends. CDR1 is LGHNA, CDR2 YNFKEQ, per germline. CDR3 length: 14 residues. The CDR3 nucleotides read TGTGCCAGCAGCCAAGGGGGGACATACTACGAGCAGTACTTC. It is translated as CASSQGGTYYEQYF.

The CDR3 DNA is TGTGCCAGCAGCCCGGACAGTCAAGGGGTCTACAATGAGCAGTTCTTC. It is translated as CASSPDSQGVYNEQFF. The J gene is TRBJ2-1, the V gene TRBV6-5, with D perhaps TRBD1 (6 bases). Germline CDR1 MNHEY, CDR2 SVGAGI. Deletions cut 6 bases from V and 3 bases from J, with 18 bases between. This CDR3 has 16 amino acids.

The rearrangement uses TRBV5-6 and TRBJ2-4; D tentatively reads TRBD1 or TRBD2 (5 bases each). CDR1 SGHDT and CDR2 YYEEEE come from the germline V gene. The V and J ends lost 3 bases and 5 bases respectively, with 18 bases between them. The CDR3 totals 16 residues. This CDR3 reads CASSYPRDGGQNIQYF. The CDR3 DNA is TGTGCCAGCAGCTACCCCAGGGATGGAGGTCAAAACATTCAGTACTTC.

This clonotype was seen at least ten times. This sequence joins TRBV10-3 and TRBJ2-1; TRBD1 or TRBD2 may be the D gene (5 bases each). Trimming cost V 0 bases and J 5 bases, with 14 bases left between them. Germline CDR1 and CDR2: ENHRY and SYGVKD. The CDR3 runs to 16 residues. CDR3 sequence: CAISESKPGRDNEQFF. The CDR3 DNA reads as TGTGCCATCAGTGAGTCGAAACCAGGGAGAGACAATGAGCAGTTCTTC.

The table lists this clonotype with a few counts. This chain joins TRBV4-2 and TRBJ1-2, with D perhaps matching TRBD1 (5 bases). Germline V gene lookup returns CDR1 LGHNA and CDR2 YNFKEQ. This CDR3 is built from 15 residues. Trimming removed 1 base at V and 5 bases at J, with 14 bases between. The CDR3 DNA is TGTGCCAGCAGCCAAGGGCAGGGAGATTTGTATGGCTACACCTTC. The encoded protein is CASSQGQGDLYGYTF.

The V call is TRBV20-1, the J call TRBJ2-4; D is possibly TRBD1 (6 bases). The CDR3 covers 14 residues. Germline loops: CDR1 DFQATT, CDR2 SNEGSKA (reference sequence). The germline V and J ends were trimmed by 5 bases and 13 bases, with 24 bases remaining between them. CDR3: CSAGPEGVSNEQYF. The CDR3 bases are TGCAGTGCTGGGCCTGAGGGGGTTTCTAATGAGCAGTACTTC.

The chain employs TRBV28 and TRBJ2-5, with a weak D call TRBD1 (6 bases). Germline V CDR1 and CDR2: MDHEN, SYDVKM. This CDR3 comprises 12 residues. The ends were cut back, 8 bases at V and 1 base at J, with 8 bases in the middle. Here the CDR3 DNA reads TGTGCCAGCTACAGGGTCCAAGAGACCCAGTACTTC. Translation: CASYRVQETQYF.

This clonotype showed up just a few times. V usage is TRBV10-3 and J usage is TRBJ2-5; 12 bases are shared with TRBD2. The germline gives CDR1 ENHRY, CDR2 SYGVKD. Germline trimming cut 4 bases from V and 2 bases from J; bases unmatched to any gene: 5. This CDR3 is 16 amino acids long. The chain's CDR3 is CAISGTSGDRQETQYF. Written as DNA, the CDR3 is TGTGCCATCAGTGGGACTAGCGGGGATCGGCAAGAGACCCAGTACTTC.

In this sample, this clonotype turned up a few times. The rearrangement uses TRBV20-1 and TRBJ1-2, with a possible D match to TRBD1 (6 bases). Germline V gene sequence: CDR1 DFQATT, CDR2 SNEGSKA (reference sequence). Trimming cost V 1 base and J 4 bases, with 16 bases left between them. This CDR3 comprises 15 residues. The CDR3, as DNA: TGCAGTGCTAGAGTCATCGGACAGATCTTCTATGGCTACACCTTC. Amino acids: CSARVIGQIFYGYTF.